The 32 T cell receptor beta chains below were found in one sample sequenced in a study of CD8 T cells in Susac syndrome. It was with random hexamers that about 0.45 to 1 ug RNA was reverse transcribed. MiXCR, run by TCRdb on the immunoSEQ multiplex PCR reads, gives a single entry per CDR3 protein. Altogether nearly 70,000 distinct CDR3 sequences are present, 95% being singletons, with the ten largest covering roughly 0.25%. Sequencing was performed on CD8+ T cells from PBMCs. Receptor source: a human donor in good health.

The CDR3 spells CASSPDGGASEAFF. As DNA, the CDR3 is TGCGCCAGCAGCCCGGACGGGGGCGCTTCTGAAGCTTTCTTT. J is TRBJ1-1 and V is TRBV4-1, with a weak D call TRBD1 (6 bases). Germline values: CDR1 MGHRA, CDR2 YSYEKL. The V end was cut by 4 bases, the J end by 6 bases, with 15 bases between. CDR3 length: 14 residues.

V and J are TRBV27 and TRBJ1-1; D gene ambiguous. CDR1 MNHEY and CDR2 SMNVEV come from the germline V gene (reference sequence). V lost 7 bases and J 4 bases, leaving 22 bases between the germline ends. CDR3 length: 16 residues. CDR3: CASTAFPSGRGTEAFF. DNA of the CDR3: TGTGCCAGCACCGCATTTCCTAGCGGGCGAGGCACTGAAGCTTTCTTT.

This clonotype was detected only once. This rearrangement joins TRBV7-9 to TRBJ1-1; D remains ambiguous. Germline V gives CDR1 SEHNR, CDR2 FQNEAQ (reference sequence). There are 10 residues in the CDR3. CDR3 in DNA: TGTGCTTACTCGTCCACTGAAGCTTTCTTT. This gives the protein CAYSSTEAFF.

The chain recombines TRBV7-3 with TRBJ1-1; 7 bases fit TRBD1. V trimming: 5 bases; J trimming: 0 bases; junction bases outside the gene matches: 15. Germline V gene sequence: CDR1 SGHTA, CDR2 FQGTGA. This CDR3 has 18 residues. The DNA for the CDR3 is TGTGCCAGCAGCCTATTCGGTATACAGGGGAGATTGAACACTGAAGCTTTCTTT. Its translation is CASSLFGIQGRLNTEAFF.

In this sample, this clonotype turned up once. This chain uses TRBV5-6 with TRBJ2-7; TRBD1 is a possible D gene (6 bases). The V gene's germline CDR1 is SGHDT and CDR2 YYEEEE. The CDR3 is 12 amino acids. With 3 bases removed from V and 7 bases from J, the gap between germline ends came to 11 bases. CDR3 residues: CASSWNTGEQYF. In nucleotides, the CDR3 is TGTGCCAGCAGCTGGAATACAGGGGAGCAGTACTTC.

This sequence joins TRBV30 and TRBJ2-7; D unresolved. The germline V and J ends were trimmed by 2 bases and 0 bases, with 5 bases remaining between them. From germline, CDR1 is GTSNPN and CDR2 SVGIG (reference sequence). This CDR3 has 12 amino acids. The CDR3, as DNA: TGTGCCTGGAGTCGAGCCTCCTACGAGCAGTACTTC. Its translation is CAWSRASYEQYF. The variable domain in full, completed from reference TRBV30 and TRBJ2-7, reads SQTIHQWPATLVQPVGSPLSLECTVEGTSNPNLYWYRQAAGRGLQLLFYSVGIGQISSEVPQNLSASRPQDRQFILSSKKLLLSDSGFYLCAWSRASYEQYFGPGTRLTVT.

DNA of the CDR3: TGTGCCAGCAGTTTTACCCCTCCGGACAGCTATGGCTACACCTTC. Residues: CASSFTPPDSYGYTF. This rearrangement joins TRBV12-3 or TRBV12-4 to TRBJ1-2, with D maybe TRBD1 (6 bases). This CDR3 contains 15 residues. The V end lost 3 bases, the J end lost 4 bases, and 15 bases lay between the germline ends.

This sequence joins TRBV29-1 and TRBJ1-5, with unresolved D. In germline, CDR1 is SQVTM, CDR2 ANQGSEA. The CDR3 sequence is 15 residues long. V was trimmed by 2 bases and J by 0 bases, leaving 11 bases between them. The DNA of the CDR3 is TGCAGCGTTGAAATTGAGTTTTATAGCAATCAGCCCCAGCATTTT. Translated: CSVEIEFYSNQPQHF.

The CDR3 loop reads CASSSWRVQQETQYF. CDR3 bases: TGTGCCAGCAGTTCCTGGCGTGTGCAACAAGAGACCCAGTACTTC. The V and J genes are TRBV28 and TRBJ2-5; D unclear. The germline V and J ends were trimmed by 4 bases and 2 bases, with 14 bases remaining between them. This CDR3 is built from 15 residues. The germline V gene encodes CDR1 MDHEN and CDR2 SYDVKM. The full variable domain, completed using reference TRBV28 and TRBJ2-5, is DVKVTQSSRYLVKRTGEKVFLECVQDMDHENMFWYRQDPGLGLRLIYFSYDVKMKEKGDIPEGYSVSREKKERFSLILESASTNQTSMYLCASSSWRVQQETQYFGPGTRLLVL.

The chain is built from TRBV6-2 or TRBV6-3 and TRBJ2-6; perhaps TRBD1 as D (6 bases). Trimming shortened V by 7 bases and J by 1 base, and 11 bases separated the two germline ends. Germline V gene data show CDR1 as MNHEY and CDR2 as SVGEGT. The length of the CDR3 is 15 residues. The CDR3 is CASTNQGSGANVLTF. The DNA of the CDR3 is TGTGCCAGCACCAATCAGGGGTCTGGGGCCAACGTCCTGACTTTC.

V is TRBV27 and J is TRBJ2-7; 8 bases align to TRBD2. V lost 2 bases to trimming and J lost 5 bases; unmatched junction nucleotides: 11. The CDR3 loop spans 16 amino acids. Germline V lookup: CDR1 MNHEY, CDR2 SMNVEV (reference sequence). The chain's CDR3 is CASSLSSTSVKNEQYF. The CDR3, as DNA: TGTGCCAGCAGTTTAAGTTCGACTAGCGTGAAGAACGAGCAGTACTTC.

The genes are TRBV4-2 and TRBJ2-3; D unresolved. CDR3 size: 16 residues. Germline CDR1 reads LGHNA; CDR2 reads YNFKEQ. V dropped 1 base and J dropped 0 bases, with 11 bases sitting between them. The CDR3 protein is CASSQVETYSTDTQYF. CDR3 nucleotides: TGTGCCAGCAGCCAAGTTGAGACTTATAGCACAGATACGCAGTATTTT.

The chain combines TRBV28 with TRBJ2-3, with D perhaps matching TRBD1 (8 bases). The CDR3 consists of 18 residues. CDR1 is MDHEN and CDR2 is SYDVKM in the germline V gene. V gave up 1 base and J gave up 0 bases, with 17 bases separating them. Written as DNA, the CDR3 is TGTGCCAGCAGTTTATCATTGGGGGGGACAGGAAGCACAGATACGCAGTATTTT. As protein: CASSLSLGGTGSTDTQYF.

CDR3 in DNA: TGTGCCAGCAGCGCGGAGGTCTCCGGGACAGGGTACACAGATACGCAGTATTTT. Translation gives CASSAEVSGTGYTDTQYF. The genes are TRBV9 and TRBJ2-3; 9 positions match TRBD1. Germline V gene lookup returns CDR1 SGDLS and CDR2 YYNGEE. The CDR3 is made up of 18 amino acids. J was trimmed by 2 bases and V by 3 bases; bases with no gene match: 13.

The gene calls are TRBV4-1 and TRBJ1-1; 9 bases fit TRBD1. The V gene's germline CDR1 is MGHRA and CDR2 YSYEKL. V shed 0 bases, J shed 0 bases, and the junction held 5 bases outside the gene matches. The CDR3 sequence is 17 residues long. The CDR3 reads CASSQEPTGGMNTEAFF. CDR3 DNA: TGCGCCAGCAGCCAAGAGCCGACAGGGGGAATGAACACTGAAGCTTTCTTT.

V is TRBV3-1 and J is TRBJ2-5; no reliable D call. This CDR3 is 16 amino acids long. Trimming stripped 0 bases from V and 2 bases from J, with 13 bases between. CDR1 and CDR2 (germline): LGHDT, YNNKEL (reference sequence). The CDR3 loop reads CASSQDLLRTQETQYF. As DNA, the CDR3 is TGTGCCAGCAGCCAAGATTTACTCCGTACTCAAGAGACCCAGTACTTC.

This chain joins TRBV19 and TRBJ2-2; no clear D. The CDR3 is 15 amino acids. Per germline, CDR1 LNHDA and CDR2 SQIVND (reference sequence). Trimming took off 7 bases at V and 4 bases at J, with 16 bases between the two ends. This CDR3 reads CASNPSGRSTGELFF. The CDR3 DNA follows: TGTGCCAGTAACCCCTCGGGCAGGTCCACCGGGGAGCTGTTTTTT.

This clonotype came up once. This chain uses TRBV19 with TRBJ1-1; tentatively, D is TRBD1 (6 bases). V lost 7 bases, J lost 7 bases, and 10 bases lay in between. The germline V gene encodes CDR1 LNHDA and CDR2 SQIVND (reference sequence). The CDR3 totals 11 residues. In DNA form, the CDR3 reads TGTGCCAGTAACGAGGGGGTTGAAGCTTTCTTT. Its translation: CASNEGVEAFF.

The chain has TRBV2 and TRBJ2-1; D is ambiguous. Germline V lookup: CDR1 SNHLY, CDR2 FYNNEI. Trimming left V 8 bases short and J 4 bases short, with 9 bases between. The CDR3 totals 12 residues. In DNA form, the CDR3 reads TGTGCCAGCCGTTTGGGGTACAATGAGCAGTTCTTC. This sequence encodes CASRLGYNEQFF. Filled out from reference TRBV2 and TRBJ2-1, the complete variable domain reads EPEVTQTPSHQVTQMGQEVILRCVPISNHLYFYWYRQILGQKVEFLVSFYNNEISEKSEIFDDQFSVERPDGSNFTLKIRSTKLEDSAMYFCASRLGYNEQFFGPGTRLTVL.

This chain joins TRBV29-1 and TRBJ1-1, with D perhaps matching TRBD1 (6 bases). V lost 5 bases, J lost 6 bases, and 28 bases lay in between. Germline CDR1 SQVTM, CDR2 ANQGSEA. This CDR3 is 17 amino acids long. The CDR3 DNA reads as TGCAGCGTTCAAGGGGGGGCCCAAACAGGGCCATTGCCTGAAGCTTTCTTT. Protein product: CSVQGGAQTGPLPEAFF.

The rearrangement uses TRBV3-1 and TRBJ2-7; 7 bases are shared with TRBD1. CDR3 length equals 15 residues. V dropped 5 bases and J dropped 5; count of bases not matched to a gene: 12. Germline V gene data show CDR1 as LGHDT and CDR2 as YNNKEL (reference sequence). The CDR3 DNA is TGTGCCAGCAGCTACTCAGGGGGATCCGCCCACGAGCAGTACTTC. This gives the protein CASSYSGGSAHEQYF.

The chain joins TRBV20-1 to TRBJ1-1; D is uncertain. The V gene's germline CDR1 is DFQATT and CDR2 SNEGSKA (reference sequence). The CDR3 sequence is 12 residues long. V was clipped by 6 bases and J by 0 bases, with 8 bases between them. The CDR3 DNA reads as TGCAGTGCCAACAGAGTGAACACTGAAGCTTTCTTT. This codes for CSANRVNTEAFF.

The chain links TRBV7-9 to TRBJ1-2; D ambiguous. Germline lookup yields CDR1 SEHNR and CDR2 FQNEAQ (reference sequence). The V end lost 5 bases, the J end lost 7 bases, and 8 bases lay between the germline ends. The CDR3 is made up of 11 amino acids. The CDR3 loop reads CASSALVGYTF. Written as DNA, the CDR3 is TGTGCCAGCAGCGCTCTGGTTGGCTACACCTTC.

The CDR3 here is CASSQDSRSLNNEQFF. The DNA of the CDR3 is TGCGCCAGCAGCCAAGATAGTCGGTCTCTCAACAATGAGCAGTTCTTC. V usage is TRBV4-1 and J usage is TRBJ2-1; D remains ambiguous. Trimming removed 0 bases from V and 5 bases from J, with 14 bases in between. This CDR3 is 16 amino acids long. Germline CDR1 and CDR2: MGHRA and YSYEKL.

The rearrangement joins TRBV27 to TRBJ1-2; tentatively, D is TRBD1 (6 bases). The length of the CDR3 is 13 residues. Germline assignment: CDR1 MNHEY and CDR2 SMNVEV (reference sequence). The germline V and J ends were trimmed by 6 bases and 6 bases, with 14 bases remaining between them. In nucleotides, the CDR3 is TGTGCCAGCAGCGCGACAGGATTGCATGGCTACACCTTC. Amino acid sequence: CASSATGLHGYTF.

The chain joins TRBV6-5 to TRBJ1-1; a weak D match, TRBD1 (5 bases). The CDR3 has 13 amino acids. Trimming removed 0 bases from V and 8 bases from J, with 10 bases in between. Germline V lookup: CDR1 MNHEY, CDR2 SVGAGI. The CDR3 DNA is TGTGCCAGCAGTTACTCGGTCAGGGCGGAAGCTTTCTTT. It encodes CASSYSVRAEAFF.

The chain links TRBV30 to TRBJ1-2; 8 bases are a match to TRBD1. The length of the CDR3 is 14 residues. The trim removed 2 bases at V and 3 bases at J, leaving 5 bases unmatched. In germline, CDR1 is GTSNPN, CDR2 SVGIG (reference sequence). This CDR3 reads CAWSQAGGHYGYTF. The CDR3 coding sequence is TGTGCCTGGAGTCAGGCAGGGGGCCACTATGGCTACACCTTC.

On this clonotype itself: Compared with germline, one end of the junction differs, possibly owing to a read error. As DNA, the CDR3 is TGTGCCAGCAGCCAAGACAGATTGAACACTGAAGCTTTCTTT. This encodes CASSQDRLNTEAFF. This chain connects TRBV4-3 to TRBJ1-1; D may be TRBD1 (5 bases). This CDR3 has 14 residues. Germline CDR1 and CDR2: LGHNA and YSLEER.

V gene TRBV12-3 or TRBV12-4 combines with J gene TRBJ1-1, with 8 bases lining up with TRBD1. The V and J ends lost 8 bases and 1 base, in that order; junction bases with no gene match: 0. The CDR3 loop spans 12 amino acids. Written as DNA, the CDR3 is TGTGCCAGCGGACAGGGGAACACTGAAGCTTTCTTT. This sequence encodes CASGQGNTEAFF.

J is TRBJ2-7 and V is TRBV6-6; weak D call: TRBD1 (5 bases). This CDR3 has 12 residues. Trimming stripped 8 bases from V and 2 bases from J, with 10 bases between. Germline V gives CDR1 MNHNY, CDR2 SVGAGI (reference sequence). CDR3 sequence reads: CASGQEAYEQYF. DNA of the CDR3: TGTGCCAGCGGACAAGAGGCCTACGAGCAGTACTTC.

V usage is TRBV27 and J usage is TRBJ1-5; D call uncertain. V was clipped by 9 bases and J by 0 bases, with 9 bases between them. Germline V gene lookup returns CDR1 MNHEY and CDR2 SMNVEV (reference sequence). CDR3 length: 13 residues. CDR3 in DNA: TGTGCCAGTAGTCGGGGTAGCAATCAGCCCCAGCATTTT. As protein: CASSRGSNQPQHF.

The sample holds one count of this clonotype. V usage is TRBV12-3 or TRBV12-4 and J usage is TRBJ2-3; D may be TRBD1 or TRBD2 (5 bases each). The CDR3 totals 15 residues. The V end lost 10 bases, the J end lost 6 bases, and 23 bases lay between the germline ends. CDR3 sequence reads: CATKGPLDYPDTQYF. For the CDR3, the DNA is TGTGCCACCAAGGGACCGTTAGACTATCCGGATACGCAGTATTTT.